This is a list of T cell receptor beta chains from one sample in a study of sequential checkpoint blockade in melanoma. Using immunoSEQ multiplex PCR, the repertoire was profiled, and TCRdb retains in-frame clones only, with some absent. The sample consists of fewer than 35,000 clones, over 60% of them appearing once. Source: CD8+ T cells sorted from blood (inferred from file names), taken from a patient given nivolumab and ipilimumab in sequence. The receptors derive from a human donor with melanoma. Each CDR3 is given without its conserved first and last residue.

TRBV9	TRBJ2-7	ASSVAMTSGRFEQY
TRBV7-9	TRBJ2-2	ASSHTSGSNTGELF
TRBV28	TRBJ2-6	ASSPRTGAANVLT
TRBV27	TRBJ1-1	ASSWGPGGVRNTEAF
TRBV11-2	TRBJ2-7	ASSLDRGYEQY
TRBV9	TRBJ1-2	ASSVVGGANGYT
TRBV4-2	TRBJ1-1	ASSQETGPTEAF
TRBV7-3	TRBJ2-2	ASSLIASGTGELF
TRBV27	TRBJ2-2	ASSLVSGAAGELF
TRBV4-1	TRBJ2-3	ASSLLRAPRTDTQY
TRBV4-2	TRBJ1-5	ASSRSAGASNQPQH
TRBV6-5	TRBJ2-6	ASSYSTGPGANVLT
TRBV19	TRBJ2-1	ASSSGYNEQF
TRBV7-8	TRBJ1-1	ASSVFLEQGPPEAF
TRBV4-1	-	ASSQVEQGYEQY
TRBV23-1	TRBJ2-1	ASSQSRGRNEQF
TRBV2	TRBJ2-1	ASSGGYGQGDNEQF
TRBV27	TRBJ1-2	ASSLSGLQQRGYGYT
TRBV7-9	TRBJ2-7	ASSKTGLEQY
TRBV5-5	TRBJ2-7	ASSSGVGGEQY
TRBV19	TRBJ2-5	ASSIAAGETQY
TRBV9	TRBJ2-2	ASSLSGTNTGELF
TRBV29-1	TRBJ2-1	SYRDSPYNEQF
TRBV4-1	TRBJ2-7	ASSQAREGYEQY
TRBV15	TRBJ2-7	ATSRERREQY
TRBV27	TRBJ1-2	ASSFGPTGGYT
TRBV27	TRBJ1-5	ASSIQENQPQH
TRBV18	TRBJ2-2	ASSPPSDTGELF
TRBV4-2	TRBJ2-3	ASSQATSEGTDTQY
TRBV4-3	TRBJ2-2	ASSPGQGGTGELF
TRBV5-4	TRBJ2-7	ASSPASSYEQY
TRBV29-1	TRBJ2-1	SVEDAGTGAYNEQF
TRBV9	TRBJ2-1	ASSVRLWNEQF
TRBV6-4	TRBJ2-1	ASSDGTGYNEQF
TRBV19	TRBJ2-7	ATSRQGSSYEQY
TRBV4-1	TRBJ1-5	ASSHVTGSSNQPQH
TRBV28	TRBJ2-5	ASSFPLSGTQETQY
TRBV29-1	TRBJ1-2	SVGGSIYGYT
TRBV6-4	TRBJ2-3	AGRHRSGSTDTQY
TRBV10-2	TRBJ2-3	ASSSLAAATDTQY
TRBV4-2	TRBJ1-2	AVWGGANYGYT
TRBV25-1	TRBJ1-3	ASRDRVGSGNTIY
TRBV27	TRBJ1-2	ASSLFPDRGTGGYT
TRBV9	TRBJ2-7	ASSVAGTRGLY
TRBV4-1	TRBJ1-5	ASSQDRGGRNQPQH
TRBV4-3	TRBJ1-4	ASSQDRGGPNEKLF
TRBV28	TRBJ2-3	ASSLPTRGGDTQY
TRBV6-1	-	ASSWTEAPYEQY
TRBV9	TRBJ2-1	ASSVGTGLDEQF
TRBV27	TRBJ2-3	ASSLRDTQY
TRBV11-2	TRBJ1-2	ASEGYNRGNNYGYT
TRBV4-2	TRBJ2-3	ASSDLERGTDTQY
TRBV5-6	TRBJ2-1	ASRASGGASYNEQF
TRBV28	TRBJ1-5	ASSSGQGYQPQH
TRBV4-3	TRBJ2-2	ASSQDREGGDTGELF
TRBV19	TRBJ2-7	ASSITFPLTGEQY
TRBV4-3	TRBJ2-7	ASSQDPGTGSYEQY
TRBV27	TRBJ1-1	ASSLRPGSNTEAF
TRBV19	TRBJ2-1	ASAPAGFHSYNEQF